This is a list of T cell receptor beta chains from one sample in a study of CD8 T cells in ankylosing spondylitis. TCRdb redid the calling of the 5' RACE reads with MiXCR, one entry per CDR3 protein. The table lists about 88,000 distinct CDR3 sequences, 25% to 35% of them singletons. Sequencing input: blood, either unsorted or a sorted T cell fraction (not recorded which). These receptor sequences come from a male donor with ankylosing spondylitis or in good health (not recorded which). Each CDR3 is given with its conserved first and last residue. Each record gives: CDR3 DNA, CDR3 protein, clone size, D gene, V gene, J gene. A D gene is named only where the DNA matches it firmly. Rows give clone size only sometimes, using once, few, many, or a class for an expanded clone.

DNA: TGCAGTGCCCCTACTAGCACCCCAGGGGATGAGCAGTTCTTC; CDR3: CSAPTSTPGDEQFF; size: few; D: -; V: TRBV20-1; J: TRBJ2-1
DNA: TGTGCCAGCAGTGAATCGAACAGGGGAGATGGTGGCTACACCTTC; CDR3: CASSESNRGDGGYTF; size: -; D: TRBD1; V: TRBV25-1; J: TRBJ1-2
DNA: TGTGCCAGCAGCTTAGAAGGGGCCCAAGAGACCCAGTACTTC; CDR3: CASSLEGAQETQYF; size: -; D: -; V: TRBV7-2; J: TRBJ2-5
DNA: TGTGCCAGCAACCAAGCGGGAGAGTTTTACGAGCAGTACTTC; CDR3: CASNQAGEFYEQYF; size: many; D: TRBD2; V: TRBV5-6; J: TRBJ2-7
DNA: TGCGCCAGCAGCTGGACAGGGGCCGACACCGGGGAGCTGTTTTTT; CDR3: CASSWTGADTGELFF; size: many; D: TRBD1; V: TRBV5-1; J: TRBJ2-2
DNA: TGTGCCAGCAGCTTAGGTTTTGTGTCGGGACAAAATTTGGGGGAGCTGTTTTTT; CDR3: CASSLGFVSGQNLGELFF; size: -; D: -; V: TRBV7-8; J: TRBJ2-2
DNA: TGTGCCAGCAGCTTAGAAGTAGAATTACGCGAGCAGTACTTC; CDR3: CASSLEVELREQYF; size: -; D: -; V: TRBV11-1; J: TRBJ2-7
DNA: TGCGCCAGCAGCTTGATGGGGGCTCATGAAAAACTGTTTTTT; CDR3: CASSLMGAHEKLFF; size: few; D: -; V: TRBV5-1; J: TRBJ1-4
DNA: TGTGCCAGCAGTTTAACTCCGACCCTCGGACTAGCGCCGCATGAGCAGTTCTTC; CDR3: CASSLTPTLGLAPHEQFF; size: -; D: TRBD2; V: TRBV28; J: TRBJ2-1
DNA: TGTGCCAGCAGTCTCATCAGGGGTAACGAGCAGTACTTC; CDR3: CASSLIRGNEQYF; size: -; D: -; V: TRBV27; J: TRBJ2-7
DNA: TGTGCCAGCTCACCCACTAGCAGGAACACTGAAGCTTTCTTT; CDR3: CASSPTSRNTEAFF; size: few; D: -; V: TRBV18; J: TRBJ1-1
DNA: TGTGCCAGCAGCTTGGACTGGGACAGGGTGGATACGCAGTATTTT; CDR3: CASSLDWDRVDTQYF; size: once; D: TRBD1; V: TRBV5-4; J: TRBJ2-3
DNA: TGCGCCAGCAGCCGTTCTCTCCTTGGCGGGGGGAGGTCCGGGGAGCTGTTTTTT; CDR3: CASSRSLLGGGRSGELFF; size: -; D: TRBD2; V: TRBV4-1; J: TRBJ2-2
DNA: TGTGCCAGCCTCCGGCTGGAGGGCACTGAAGCTTTCTTT; CDR3: CASLRLEGTEAFF; size: -; D: -; V: TRBV28; J: TRBJ1-1
DNA: TGTGCCAGCTCGCCGTCACTAGCGGAGATAACCTACGAGCAGTACTTC; CDR3: CASSPSLAEITYEQYF; size: -; D: TRBD2; V: TRBV18; J: TRBJ2-7
DNA: TGTGCCAGCAGCATCGGAGGGGCGGGAGGTTATCCAGATACGCAGTATTTT; CDR3: CASSIGGAGGYPDTQYF; size: few; D: TRBD2; V: TRBV12-3/TRBV12-4; J: TRBJ2-3
DNA: TGTGCCAGCAGCCTATGGGGGACAGGGGGAGTTAAGCCCCAGCATTTT; CDR3: CASSLWGTGGVKPQHF; size: -; D: TRBD1; V: TRBV27; J: TRBJ1-5
DNA: TGTGCCAGCAGCTCGGGGACTAATTCAGGGGCCAACGTCCTGACTTTC; CDR3: CASSSGTNSGANVLTF; size: few; D: TRBD2; V: TRBV7-3; J: TRBJ2-6
DNA: TGTGCCAGCAGTTCCGCCCCGGGAAACACCATATATTTT; CDR3: CASSSAPGNTIYF; size: -; D: -; V: TRBV28; J: TRBJ1-3
DNA: TGTGCCAGCAGCCTGGGACAGGGGGCAGTCGGTAATGAAAAACTGTTTTTT; CDR3: CASSLGQGAVGNEKLFF; size: few; D: TRBD1; V: TRBV7-9; J: TRBJ1-4
DNA: TGTGCCAGCAGCGTTAGCAGCACATCCGAAGCTTTCTTT; CDR3: CASSVSSTSEAFF; size: -; D: -; V: TRBV7-2; J: TRBJ1-1
DNA: TGCAGTGCTAATTGGGGTTCAAATGAAAAACTGTTTTTT; CDR3: CSANWGSNEKLFF; size: -; D: -; V: TRBV20-1; J: TRBJ1-4
DNA: TGTGCCAGCAGCTCCAATCCGAAGCTAGCGGGAGATCTCAGAAGCACAGATACGCAGTATTTT; CDR3: CASSSNPKLAGDLRSTDTQYF; size: -; D: TRBD2; V: TRBV9; J: TRBJ2-3
DNA: TGTGCCAGCAGTTACTCGTCGACAGGTGAAGCTTTCTTT; CDR3: CASSYSSTGEAFF; size: many; D: -; V: TRBV6-6; J: TRBJ1-1
DNA: TGTGCCACCAGCACCCCCCCCGGTTTGCGGAATGAGCAGTTCTTC; CDR3: CATSTPPGLRNEQFF; size: many; D: -; V: TRBV15; J: TRBJ2-1
DNA: TGCGCCAGCAGCTTGGTTGGGGGCAGCTTGAACGAGCAGTACTTC; CDR3: CASSLVGGSLNEQYF; size: few; D: -; V: TRBV5-1; J: TRBJ2-7
DNA: TGTGCCAGCAGCTTAGCGGGCCGGATCCAAGAGACCCAGTACTTC; CDR3: CASSLAGRIQETQYF; size: many; D: -; V: TRBV7-2; J: TRBJ2-5
DNA: TGCGCCAGCAGCTTGGAGGGGCAGGGCGTCGGCCACACCTTC; CDR3: CASSLEGQGVGHTF; size: once; D: -; V: TRBV5-1; J: TRBJ1-2
DNA: TGTGCCACCAGCAGAGTCAGGTCGAACACTGAAGCTTTCTTT; CDR3: CATSRVRSNTEAFF; size: few; D: -; V: TRBV15; J: TRBJ1-1
DNA: TGTGCCAGCAGTCTGGAATTGTCTGGGGCCTACAATGAGCAGTTCTTC; CDR3: CASSLELSGAYNEQFF; size: few; D: -; V: TRBV3-1; J: TRBJ2-1
DNA: TGTGCCAGCAGGCAGGGGGCGCGAGGCTACACCTTC; CDR3: CASRQGARGYTF; size: -; D: TRBD1; V: TRBV6-5; J: TRBJ1-2
DNA: TGTGCCATCAGTTCCACTAGCGGGAACTCCAATGAGCAGTTCTTC; CDR3: CAISSTSGNSNEQFF; size: -; D: TRBD2; V: TRBV10-3; J: TRBJ2-1
DNA: TGTGCCAGCAGCTTAATGGGGGGGCTAGGGGTAAATGAGCAGTTCTTC; CDR3: CASSLMGGLGVNEQFF; size: -; D: -; V: TRBV7-3; J: TRBJ2-1
DNA: TGTGCCAGCAGCTTTAAAATAGCGGGGGGCTTGTTCTTC; CDR3: CASSFKIAGGLFF; size: -; D: TRBD2; V: TRBV5-6; J: TRBJ2-1
DNA: TGCGCCAGCAGCTTGGACTCTAGCGGGGTGCAGCAGTTCTTC; CDR3: CASSLDSSGVQQFF; size: few; D: TRBD2; V: TRBV5-1; J: TRBJ2-1
DNA: TGCGCCAGCAGCCAAGCTCTGGACAGGGACTACGAGCAGTACTTC; CDR3: CASSQALDRDYEQYF; size: -; D: TRBD1; V: TRBV4-1; J: TRBJ2-7